This T cell receptor (beta chain) appears in the sequencing data of a study of beta chain features in type 1 diabetes. Study results and limitations: Shortening that was moderate but significant affected the TCRB CDR3s of Type 1 diabetes patients in all four CD4+ subsets. TCRB rearrangement may or may not be influenced by HLA type; here this remained unresolved.

Of the isolated RNA, all was reverse transcribed, and so the sequenced material was expressed TCRB transcripts. Clones were sequenced by immunoSEQ multiplex PCR, and TCRdb holds only the in-frame ones, with some missing. There are roughly 100,000 clones in the sample; 25% to 30% occur only once, and about 0.57% lies in the top ten. This clone has a handful of counts. Its target is not known. This receptor was obtained from a woman under 30 with type 1 diabetes. The source material was central memory CD4+ T cells from blood.

In DNA, the CDR3 is TGCGCCAGCGGAACCGGGACATCCCCCACAGATACGCAGTATTTT. It yields the protein CASGTGTSPTDTQYF. This chain connects TRBV5-1 to TRBJ2-3, with D possibly being TRBD1 (6 bases). Germline CDR1 reads SGHRS; CDR2 reads YFSETQ. V lost 7 bases and J 2 bases, leaving 17 bases between the germline ends. CDR3 length: 15 residues.